Given below is one T cell receptor beta chain in context. Per the study methods: For nucleated cells, counts were estimated from reference gene primer amplification. Some clones are missing from TCRdb's copy, which holds only in-frame ones; the method was immunoSEQ multiplex PCR. V and J calls and clone size are given by that table; D and trimming were obtained from the DNA. Of 55,000 to 75,000 clones listed, approximately 89% were seen once; the top ten hold 7% to 9.5%. The source of the sample is a study of blood T cell repertoires in COVID-19. Study-wide background: Spain, Italy and the United States supplied samples that represented acute and convalescent COVID-19.

CDR3 length: 12 amino acids. V was clipped by 6 bases and J by 8 bases; unmatched bases: 6. Germline V lookup: CDR1 SQVTM, CDR2 ANQGSEA. Sequencing was performed on peripheral blood. The chain links TRBV29-1 to TRBJ1-2, with TRBD1 matching over 10 bases. This clonotype was sampled from a human donor in a cohort sampled during active COVID-19. The chain's CDR3 is CSVAGTGDGYTF. The DNA of the CDR3 is TGCAGCGTCGCCGGGACAGGGGACGGCTACACCTTC.